This TCR beta chain is from a study of graft-versus-host responses after intestinal transplantation. This clone has just a few counts. Its specificity is not known. CDR1 is SGHTS, CDR2 YDEGEE, per germline. This CDR3 region has 19 residues. Trimming cost V 9 bases and J 0 bases; bases outside gene matches: 21. Repertoires were generated with immunoSEQ multiplex PCR, while TCRdb's copy carries only in-frame clones and drops some. The sample carries about 96,000 clones, approximately 92% recorded once. Sequenced here: unstimulated CD4+ T cells sorted from spleen or lymph node cells, sampled before intestinal transplant. The origin of this receptor is a human donor who received an intestinal transplant. The chain joins TRBV5-8 to TRBJ1-3; 7 bases line up with TRBD1. The DNA for the CDR3 is TGTGCCACCGCGCTACCTTTACGACAGGGCCTCCTCTCTGGAAACACCATATATTTT. This translates into CATALPLRQGLLSGNTIYF.